The clone carrying this TCR beta chain has just one count. The antigen is unknown. cDNA libraries of TCR beta carried unique molecular identifiers. Hundreds of thousands of cDNA molecules came from 1 to 10 million T cells. TCRdb reprocessed the PCR reads via MiXCR and lists one record per CDR3 protein. In the table there are about 820,000 distinct CDR3 sequences, approximately 53% of which are singletons. The V gene's germline CDR1 is SQVTM and CDR2 ANQGSEA. The V and J ends lost 6 bases and 2 bases, in that order; junction bases with no gene match: 10. There are 14 residues in the CDR3. The data were taken from a study of post-analysis software for immune sequencing data. Study in general: Disease trajectories encompassed relapsing-remitting, secondary progressive and progressive-relapsing multiple sclerosis.

Broader study findings: Compared with controls, patients had more of five TRBV segments, including TRBV5-6, TRBV5-1 and TRBV20-1. Those samples that were prepared in the same batch co-clustered strongly by F measure.

The specimen sequenced was blood. The TCR comes from a girl aged 10-17 years with multiple sclerosis. The gene calls are TRBV29-1 and TRBJ2-7; 7 bases agree with TRBD1. The CDR3 bases are TGCAGCGTGGGTGGGACAGCAAATCCCTACGAGCAGTACTTC. Translation gives CSVGGTANPYEQYF.